The 18 T cell receptor beta chains below all came from one sample that was sequenced in a study of response to subunit inactivated influenza vaccine. TCRdb re-called the RT-PCR reads through MiXCR, storing one row per CDR3 protein. There are around 760,000 distinct CDR3 sequences in the sample; about 14% occur only once, and approximately 7% lies in the top ten. The material was PBMCs from blood, obtained approximately 15 days before vaccination. The source of these receptors is a man over 45 who received an inactivated influenza vaccine.

V gene TRBV5-1 combines with J gene TRBJ2-1; D is tentatively TRBD1 or TRBD2 (5 bases each). CDR3 size: 17 residues. The V gene's germline CDR1 is SGHRS and CDR2 YFSETQ. V was cut by 1 base and J by 2 bases, with 16 bases left in between. The CDR3 nucleotides read TGCGCCAGCAGCTTGCGGGTAGGGGTGGAGGCCTACAATGAGCAGTTCTTC. This gives the protein CASSLRVGVEAYNEQFF.

The J gene is TRBJ2-5, the V gene TRBV5-1; TRBD1 agrees at 9 bases. J gave up 5 bases and V 3 bases, and 8 bases lay outside the gene matches. Germline CDR1 is SGHRS and CDR2 is YFSETQ. This CDR3 spans 15 amino acids. CDR3 sequence (DNA): TGCGCCAGCAGCTCAGGACAGGGGCTAGGGGAGACCCAGTACTTC. Translated: CASSSGQGLGETQYF. Variable domain in full (rest from reference TRBV5-1 and TRBJ2-5): KAGVTQTPRYLIKTRGQQVTLSCSPISGHRSVSWYQQTPGQGLQFLFEYFSETQRNKGNFPGRFSGRQFSNSRSEMNVSTLELGDSALYLCASSSGQGLGETQYFGPGTRLLVL.

This clonotype was counted a few times. The chain uses TRBV20-1 and TRBJ2-4; tentative D call: TRBD2 (5 bases). The CDR3 consists of 13 residues. The V end was cut by 1 base, the J end by 11 bases, with 15 bases between. Germline V gene sequence: CDR1 DFQATT, CDR2 SNEGSKA (reference sequence). The CDR3 DNA sequence: TGCAGTGCTAGAGTAAGACTGAGCGGTCTTCAGTACTTC. Amino acids: CSARVRLSGLQYF.

The chain recombines TRBV5-1 with TRBJ2-7, with 9 bases lining up with TRBD1. CDR1 is SGHRS, CDR2 YFSETQ, per germline. This CDR3 region has 15 residues. V dropped 2 bases and J dropped 4; count of bases not matched to a gene: 7. CDR3 nucleotide sequence: TGCGCCAGCAGCTTACCGGGACAGGGAAGATACGAGCAGTACTTC. This gives the protein CASSLPGQGRYEQYF.

The chain is built from TRBV10-3 and TRBJ2-3, with TRBD2 matching 11 bases. CDR1 and CDR2 (germline): ENHRY, SYGVKD. The CDR3 runs to 15 residues. J lost 2 bases, V lost 6 bases, and 4 bases had no gene match. CDR3 sequence reads: CAIRGTSGPTDTQYF. CDR3 nucleotide sequence: TGTGCCATCAGGGGGACTAGCGGACCCACAGATACGCAGTATTTT.

Only a few counts were recorded for this clonotype. The rearrangement joins TRBV25-1 to TRBJ1-5; no clear D. This CDR3 spans 13 amino acids. V gave up 6 bases and J gave up 2 bases, with 8 bases separating them. Germline lookup yields CDR1 MGHDK and CDR2 SYGVNS. The CDR3 DNA is TGTGCCAGCAGGGGCGCCGGCAATCAGCCCCAGCATTTT. Amino acids: CASRGAGNQPQHF.

The chain recombines TRBV29-1 with TRBJ2-3; 7 bases fit TRBD2. Germline loops: CDR1 SQVTM, CDR2 ANQGSEA. V lost 1 base to trimming and J lost 5 bases; unmatched junction nucleotides: 12. This CDR3 has 16 residues. CDR3 residues: CSVEVAGAGLLDTQYF. CDR3 sequence (DNA): TGCAGCGTTGAAGTCGCGGGAGCGGGTTTGTTAGATACGCAGTATTTT.

The chain combines TRBV12-3 or TRBV12-4 with TRBJ2-7; D uncertain. Between the trimmed V and J ends, which lost 7 bases and 0 bases, there was a span of 13 bases. This CDR3 contains 14 residues. The CDR3 here is CASTSSGPSYEQYF. The CDR3 DNA reads TGTGCCAGCACCTCTTCGGGCCCCTCCTACGAGCAGTACTTC.

In its sample, this clonotype was seen a few times. The CDR3 sequence is CASSLDSSQLDTQYF. In nucleotides, the CDR3 is TGTGCCAGCAGCTTAGATAGTTCGCAGCTAGATACGCAGTATTTT. This chain uses TRBV11-2 with TRBJ2-3, with D hard to call. Germline V gene data show CDR1 as SGHAT and CDR2 as FQNNGV. V was trimmed by 0 bases and J by 5 bases, leaving 12 bases between them. The CDR3 sequence is 15 residues long.

The chain is built from TRBV2 and TRBJ2-7; no definite D call. Germline CDR1 reads SNHLY; CDR2 reads FYNNEI. The CDR3 spans 11 residues. V gave up 8 bases and J gave up 4 bases, with 9 bases separating them. The CDR3 region has the DNA TGTGCCAGCGTGGACGGATACGAGCAGTACTTC. Its translation is CASVDGYEQYF.

This clonotype was seen a handful of times. The CDR3 nucleotides read TGTGCCAGCAGTCCCGGGACAGACGGGATAGAGACCCAGTACTTC. Encoded protein: CASSPGTDGIETQYF. V is TRBV12-3 or TRBV12-4 and J is TRBJ2-5; 7 positions match TRBD1. The ends lost 5 bases at V and 4 bases at J; junction bases unmatched: 10. This CDR3 is built from 15 residues.

The table lists this clonotype with a few counts. The chain links TRBV24-1 to TRBJ2-1; 10 nucleotides match TRBD1. The length of the CDR3 is 15 residues. Germline trimming cut 4 bases from V and 6 bases from J; bases unmatched to any gene: 5. Per the germline V gene, CDR1 is KGHDR and CDR2 is SFDVKD. The CDR3 sequence: CATSDGQGGINEQFF. DNA for the CDR3: TGTGCCACCAGTGACGGACAGGGGGGCATCAATGAGCAGTTCTTC.

In its sample, this clonotype was seen many times. This chain links TRBV28 with TRBJ1-5; D remains ambiguous. The V gene lost 5 bases and the J gene lost 3 bases, with 5 bases spanning the gap. Germline V gives CDR1 MDHEN, CDR2 SYDVKM. CDR3 size: 12 residues. CDR3 sequence reads: CASSQSNQPQHF. DNA for the CDR3: TGTGCCAGCAGTCAATCCAATCAGCCCCAGCATTTT.

This clonotype has ten or more counts. This chain links TRBV4-2 with TRBJ2-2; D is perhaps TRBD1 (5 bases). CDR3 length equals 13 residues. Trimming stripped 0 bases from V and 8 bases from J, with 7 bases between. CDR1 is LGHNA and CDR2 is YNFKEQ in the germline V gene. The CDR3 loop is CASSQDRDGELFF. The CDR3 DNA reads as TGTGCCAGCAGCCAAGACAGGGATGGGGAGCTGTTTTTT.

This clonotype showed up just a few times. The chain couples TRBV6-1 to TRBJ1-1; D is unresolved. From germline, CDR1 is MNHNS and CDR2 SASEGT. With 6 bases removed from V and 4 bases from J, the gap between germline ends came to 18 bases. The CDR3 runs to 15 residues. The chain's CDR3 is CASRPVKVGVTEAFF. The DNA for the CDR3 is TGTGCCAGCAGACCCGTAAAGGTTGGGGTCACTGAAGCTTTCTTT.

This rearrangement joins TRBV12-3 or TRBV12-4 to TRBJ1-4; D is undetermined. V lost 3 bases, J lost 2 bases, and 7 bases lay in between. The CDR3 sequence is 14 residues long. As DNA, the CDR3 is TGTGCCAGCAGTTTCGAGGTGACTAATGAAAAACTGTTTTTT. Amino acids: CASSFEVTNEKLFF.

The chain has TRBV7-2 and TRBJ2-1, with TRBD2 matching 9 bases. The CDR3 runs 14 residues. V was clipped by 3 bases and J by 10 bases; unmatched bases: 7. In germline, CDR1 is SGHTA, CDR2 FQGNSA. As DNA, the CDR3 is TGTGCCAGCAGCTTTGATCGACTAGCGGTCGAGCAGTTCTTC. The encoded protein is CASSFDRLAVEQFF.

V and J are TRBV20-1 and TRBJ2-1; the match to TRBD2 covers 9 bases. The CDR3 has 15 residues. Per the germline V gene, CDR1 is DFQATT and CDR2 is SNEGSKA (reference sequence). Unmatched junction bases numbered 9, after V lost 2 bases and J lost 7 bases. The CDR3 DNA follows: TGCAGTGCTAGACCGGGACTAGCTCTCCAAAATGAGCAGTTCTTC. Protein product: CSARPGLALQNEQFF.